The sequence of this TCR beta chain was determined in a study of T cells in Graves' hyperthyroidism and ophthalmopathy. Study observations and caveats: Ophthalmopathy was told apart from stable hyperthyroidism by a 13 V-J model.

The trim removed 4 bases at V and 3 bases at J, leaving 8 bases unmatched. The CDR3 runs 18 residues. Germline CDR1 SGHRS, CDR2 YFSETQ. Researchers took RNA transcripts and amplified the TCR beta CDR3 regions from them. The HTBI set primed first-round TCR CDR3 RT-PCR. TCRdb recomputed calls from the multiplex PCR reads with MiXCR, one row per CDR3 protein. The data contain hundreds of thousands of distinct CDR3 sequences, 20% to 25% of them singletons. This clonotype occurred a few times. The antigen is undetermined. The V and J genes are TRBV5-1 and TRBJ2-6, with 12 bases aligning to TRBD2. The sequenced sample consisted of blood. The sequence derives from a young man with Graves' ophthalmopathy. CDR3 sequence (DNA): TGCGCCAGCAGCAACCGACTAGCGGGAGTTAATGGGGCCAACGTCCTGACTTTC. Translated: CASSNRLAGVNGANVLTF.